What follows are 32 T cell receptor beta chains derived from one specimen sequenced in a study of blood T cells in healthy people across ages. Primers used in a second PCR of about 6 to 11 cycles were a sample-barcoded 5' primer and a J-beta primer mix. Via MiXCR, TCRdb re-called the 5' RACE reads, giving one row per CDR3 protein. The table has about 1.1 million distinct CDR3 sequences, around two fifths seen once; the top ten hold about an eighth. Sequenced: blood. The receptors derive from a man between 18 and 35 years old in good health.

The chain recombines TRBV15 with TRBJ1-1; 9 positions agree with TRBD1. The CDR3 spans 15 residues. V gave up 3 bases and J gave up 4 bases; unmatched junction bases: 6. Germline CDR1 is LNHNV and CDR2 is YYDKDF (reference sequence). The CDR3 is CATSRETGGGTEAFF. In nucleotides, the CDR3 is TGTGCCACCAGCAGGGAAACAGGGGGCGGCACTGAAGCTTTCTTT.

This clonotype was found a few times. V is TRBV2 and J is TRBJ2-1, with a tentative D call TRBD1 (5 bases). In germline, CDR1 is SNHLY, CDR2 FYNNEI. V was cut by 6 bases and J by 9 bases, with 12 bases left in between. CDR3 length equals 12 residues. CDR3 DNA sequence: TGTGCCAGCAGGGAAACAGGACGTGAGCAGTTCTTC. This gives the protein CASRETGREQFF.

A note on this clonotype: This may be a read error, as it is one base from a much larger clone. This chain connects TRBV7-9 to TRBJ2-3; no definite D call. V lost 8 bases and J 4 bases, leaving 10 bases between the germline ends. Per the germline V gene, CDR1 is SEHNR and CDR2 is FQNEAQ (reference sequence). This CDR3 is 12 amino acids long. The CDR3 loop reads CASGLTADTQYF. The CDR3 DNA is TGTGCCAGCGGCCTAACCGCAGATACGCAGTATTTT.

The chain joins TRBV2 to TRBJ1-6, with 9 bases lining up with TRBD1. V trimming: 6 bases; J trimming: 5 bases; junction bases outside the gene matches: 5. The CDR3 spans 15 residues. Germline lookup yields CDR1 SNHLY and CDR2 FYNNEI. The CDR3 loop is CASREGQGNNSPLHF. The CDR3 coding sequence is TGTGCCAGCAGAGAGGGACAGGGCAATAATTCACCCCTCCACTTT.

This clonotype was picked up many times. This sequence joins TRBV2 and TRBJ1-6; D remains ambiguous. Germline-derived CDR1 and CDR2 are SNHLY and FYNNEI. The V end lost 8 bases, the J end lost 13 bases, and 15 bases lay between the germline ends. This CDR3 has 12 amino acids. CDR3 amino acids: CASSWTDCPLHF. The CDR3 DNA is TGTGCCAGCTCATGGACGGACTGTCCCCTCCACTTT.

The table lists this clonotype with a few counts. The chain carries TRBV7-9 and TRBJ2-3; D call uncertain. CDR1 and CDR2 from the germline V gene are SEHNR and FQNEAQ (reference sequence). V lost 2 bases to trimming and J lost 4 bases, with 10 bases between them. The CDR3 extends over 14 amino acids. The CDR3 region is CASSLIQRPDTQYF. The CDR3 bases are TGTGCCAGCAGCTTAATACAGCGCCCAGATACGCAGTATTTT.

The chain carries TRBV5-1 and TRBJ1-3; tentatively, D is TRBD1 (6 bases). This CDR3 has 16 amino acids. V lost 3 bases to trimming and J lost 2 bases, with 15 bases between them. Germline V gene sequence: CDR1 SGHRS, CDR2 YFSETQ. The CDR3 coding sequence is TGCGCCAGCAGCTCACCACAGGGCGCCACTGGAAACACCATATATTTT. It specifies CASSSPQGATGNTIYF.

With regard to this clonotype: Since a much larger clone is just one base distant, this may be a read error. The rearrangement uses TRBV27 and TRBJ2-3; perhaps D is TRBD1 or TRBD2 (5 bases each). The germline V gene has CDR1 MNHEY and CDR2 SMNVEV (reference sequence). Trimming pared 6 bases from V and 1 base from J, leaving 14 bases between. The CDR3 loop spans 15 amino acids. In DNA, the CDR3 is TGTGCCAGCAGCCCGGGACCTACTGGCACAGATACGCAGTATTTT. Its translation: CASSPGPTGTDTQYF.

The chain uses TRBV7-2 and TRBJ1-4, with D possibly TRBD1 on 5 matching bases. Trimming removed 1 base at V and 4 bases at J, with 19 bases between. The CDR3 is made up of 18 amino acids. Germline V gene lookup returns CDR1 SGHTA and CDR2 FQGNSA. The chain's CDR3 is CASSLDFVREGDNEKLFF. The DNA of the CDR3 is TGTGCCAGCAGCTTAGACTTTGTCAGGGAAGGGGATAATGAAAAACTGTTTTTT.

The rearrangement joins TRBV6-5 to TRBJ1-1; D possibly corresponds to TRBD1 (5 bases). The CDR3 is made up of 15 amino acids. V lost 7 bases to trimming and J lost 0 bases, with 15 bases between them. Germline CDR1 and CDR2: MNHEY and SVGAGI. Written as DNA, the CDR3 is TGTGCCAGCAATAGGGCGGGGGACCTGAACACTGAAGCTTTCTTT. It is translated as CASNRAGDLNTEAFF.

This chain connects TRBV25-1 to TRBJ1-4; D unclear. Germline lookup yields CDR1 MGHDK and CDR2 SYGVNS. This CDR3 region has 16 residues. V dropped 6 bases and J dropped 0 bases, with 14 bases sitting between them. For the CDR3, the DNA is TGTGCCAGCAGCTCAGATACTTACGCAACTAATGAAAAACTGTTTTTT. This translates into CASSSDTYATNEKLFF.

This chain uses TRBV9 with TRBJ1-2; D possibly corresponds to TRBD1 (6 bases). CDR1 and CDR2 from the germline V gene are SGDLS and YYNGEE. V lost 3 bases and J lost 5, with 11 bases in between. The CDR3 has 13 amino acids. CDR3 in amino acids: CASSGGGIYGYTF. DNA of the CDR3: TGTGCCAGCAGCGGAGGGGGGATTTATGGCTACACCTTC. Looking up the rest from reference TRBV9 and TRBJ1-2 gives the full variable domain: DSGVTQTPKHLITATGQRVTLRCSPRSGDLSVYWYQQSLDQGLQFLIQYYNGEERAKGNILERFSAQQFPDLHSELNLSSLELGDSALYFCASSGGGIYGYTFGSGTRLTVV.

The chain carries TRBV7-2 and TRBJ1-1; 7 bases match TRBD1. The length of the CDR3 is 12 residues. V lost 6 bases, J lost 11 bases, and 9 bases stayed unmatched. Germline-derived CDR1 and CDR2 are SGHTA and FQGNSA. The CDR3 region is CASSVRGVDAFF. CDR3 nucleotides: TGTGCCAGCAGTGTCAGGGGGGTTGACGCTTTCTTT.

This rearrangement joins TRBV12-3 or TRBV12-4 to TRBJ2-5; 7 nucleotides match TRBD2. With the DNA end fitting TRBJ2-7 better, the J assignment may be wrong. The CDR3 is 15 residues long. In DNA form, the CDR3 reads TGTGCCAGCAGTTTAGGTTCCAGCGGGGTTTACGAGCAGTACTTC. Translating it yields CASSLGSSGVYEQYF.

The chain uses TRBV10-3 and TRBJ1-1; 9 bases are a match to TRBD1. The CDR3 sequence is 14 residues long. CDR1 and CDR2 (germline): ENHRY, SYGVKD. J was trimmed by 5 bases and V by 10 bases; bases with no gene match: 11. The CDR3 nucleotides are TGTGCCACCAGCCATACAGGGGGCAGGACTGAAGCTTTCTTT. This codes for CATSHTGGRTEAFF.

The CDR3 DNA reads as TGCAGTGCAAGTGGCGCGAACACCGGGGAGCTGTTTTTT. It codes for CSASGANTGELFF. The chain couples TRBV20-1 to TRBJ2-2; D remains ambiguous. The CDR3 covers 13 residues. Germline V gene sequence: CDR1 DFQATT, CDR2 SNEGSKA (reference sequence). Trimming stripped 6 bases from V and 0 bases from J, with 8 bases between.

The chain uses TRBV27 and TRBJ1-5; TRBD1 is a possible D gene (5 bases). Germline V gene lookup returns CDR1 MNHEY and CDR2 SMNVEV (reference sequence). Trimming took 6 bases from V and 8 from J, leaving 14 bases between them. The CDR3 extends over 13 amino acids. In DNA form, the CDR3 reads TGTGCCAGCAGCTTGATCAGGGATGAGCCCCAGCATTTT. Its translation: CASSLIRDEPQHF.

This clonotype was seen a handful of times. The chain is built from TRBV11-2 and TRBJ2-5, with a tentative D call TRBD1 (5 bases). The CDR3 has 16 residues. Germline V lookup: CDR1 SGHAT, CDR2 FQNNGV. Between the trimmed V and J ends, which lost 5 bases and 2 bases, there was a span of 18 bases. The DNA for the CDR3 is TGTGCCAGCAGCCCCCAGATACAGGTTACGCAAGAGACCCAGTACTTC. This gives the protein CASSPQIQVTQETQYF. The full variable domain, with the rest looked up from reference TRBV11-2 and TRBJ2-5, is EAGVAQSPRYKIIEKRQSVAFWCNPISGHATLYWYQQILGQGPKLLIQFQNNGVVDDSQLPKDRFSAERLKGVDSTLKIQPAKLEDSAVYLCASSPQIQVTQETQYFGPGTRLLVL.

The chain recombines TRBV12-3 or TRBV12-4 with TRBJ2-3; no clear D. The CDR3 has 15 amino acids. The ends were cut back, 5 bases at V and 0 bases at J, with 12 bases in the middle. The CDR3 region is CASSPDLLSTDTQYF. In DNA, the CDR3 is TGTGCCAGCAGTCCCGACCTGCTCAGCACAGATACGCAGTATTTT.

CDR3: CASSERQGAGELFF. DNA for the CDR3: TGTGCCAGCAGTGAGAGACAGGGGGCCGGGGAGCTGTTTTTT. V usage is TRBV2 and J usage is TRBJ2-2; 9 bases are shared with TRBD1. CDR1 and CDR2 (germline): SNHLY, FYNNEI. This CDR3 region has 14 residues. The trim removed 3 bases at V and 6 bases at J, leaving 2 bases unmatched. Full variable domain (remainder filled in from reference TRBV2 and TRBJ2-2): EPEVTQTPSHQVTQMGQEVILRCVPISNHLYFYWYRQILGQKVEFLVSFYNNEISEKSEIFDDQFSVERPDGSNFTLKIRSTKLEDSAMYFCASSERQGAGELFFGEGSRLTVL.

V is TRBV12-3 or TRBV12-4 and J is TRBJ1-5, with D possibly being TRBD1 (5 bases). This CDR3 is built from 15 residues. V gave up 8 bases and J gave up 1 base, with 15 bases separating them. As DNA, the CDR3 is TGTGCCAGCCGGGTGGGGGGTTCGAGCAATCAGCCCCAGCATTTT. It yields the protein CASRVGGSSNQPQHF.

V is TRBV29-1 and J is TRBJ1-1; tentative D call: TRBD1 (5 bases). The CDR3 totals 17 residues. Trimming removed 1 base at V and 1 base at J, with 19 bases between. In germline, CDR1 is SQVTM, CDR2 ANQGSEA. The CDR3 is CSVEVWSRGVPNTEAFF. The DNA of the CDR3 is TGCAGCGTTGAAGTTTGGTCACGAGGGGTCCCGAACACTGAAGCTTTCTTT.

The chain carries TRBV7-2 and TRBJ1-4, with TRBD1 matching over 9 bases. In germline, CDR1 is SGHTA, CDR2 FQGNSA. This CDR3 region has 16 residues. Losses at the gene ends were 5 bases for V and 7 bases for J; bases not matched to a gene: 11. The CDR3 is CASSINRGQLGEKLFF. The CDR3 DNA follows: TGTGCCAGCAGCATAAACAGGGGGCAATTGGGTGAAAAACTGTTTTTT.

A few counts support this clonotype. CDR3 in amino acids: CASSPQDGGSYNEQFF. The CDR3 DNA sequence: TGTGCCAGCAGTCCTCAGGACGGAGGCTCCTACAATGAGCAGTTCTTC. The V call is TRBV12-3 or TRBV12-4, the J call TRBJ2-1; possibly TRBD2 for D (5 bases). V was trimmed by 5 bases and J by 0 bases, leaving 14 bases between them. This CDR3 comprises 16 residues.

The genes are TRBV20-1 and TRBJ2-7; D remains unclear. This CDR3 spans 12 amino acids. Per germline, CDR1 DFQATT and CDR2 SNEGSKA (reference sequence). Between the trimmed V and J ends, which lost 3 bases and 7 bases, there was a span of 13 bases. The CDR3 loop reads CSASGAQDEQYF. The DNA of the CDR3 is TGCAGTGCTAGCGGAGCCCAAGATGAGCAGTACTTC.

V usage is TRBV12-3 or TRBV12-4 and J usage is TRBJ2-3; D possibly uses TRBD1 or TRBD2 (7 bases each). V was shortened by 1 base and J by 5 bases, with 16 bases between the two germline ends. CDR3 length equals 16 residues. The CDR3 sequence: CASSLGLRGGLDTQYF. CDR3 bases: TGTGCCAGCAGTTTAGGTCTCAGGGGGGGGTTAGATACGCAGTATTTT.

V usage is TRBV2 and J usage is TRBJ2-1; D might be TRBD2 (6 bases). Germline V lookup: CDR1 SNHLY, CDR2 FYNNEI. The CDR3 has 15 amino acids. V was trimmed by 2 bases and J by 13 bases, leaving 21 bases between them. This chain's CDR3 is CASSENSISGETQFF. CDR3 nucleotides: TGTGCCAGCAGTGAAAACTCAATCTCGGGGGAGACCCAGTTCTTC.

In this sample, this clonotype turned up once. An end of the junction does not agree with germline; a read error may underlie this. The rearrangement joins TRBV18 to TRBJ2-1, with 9 bases matching TRBD1. Germline V lookup: CDR1 KGHSH, CDR2 LQKENI. This CDR3 is 14 amino acids long. This chain's CDR3 is CVSSTKTGGYEQFF. The CDR3 DNA reads TGTGTCAGCTCAACGAAGACAGGGGGATACGAGCAGTTCTTC.

The chain joins TRBV10-3 to TRBJ1-2; 10 bases match TRBD1. The CDR3 is 13 amino acids. Germline loops: CDR1 ENHRY, CDR2 SYGVKD. Germline trimming cut 6 bases from V and 13 bases from J; bases unmatched to any gene: 11. CDR3 amino acids: CAIRYRDRGSFTF. The CDR3 DNA reads as TGTGCCATCAGGTACCGGGACAGGGGCTCTTTCACCTTC.

This clonotype has only a few counts. The V call is TRBV20-1, the J call TRBJ2-5; D is unresolved. This CDR3 is built from 13 residues. Germline CDR1 reads DFQATT; CDR2 reads SNEGSKA (reference sequence). V was trimmed by 3 bases and J by 0 bases, leaving 8 bases between them. The CDR3 DNA follows: TGCAGTGCTAGTTGGGTGTACCAAGAGACCCAGTACTTC. Protein: CSASWVYQETQYF.

This rearrangement joins TRBV29-1 to TRBJ1-1, with 8 bases aligning to TRBD1. The CDR3 spans 14 residues. Germline lookup yields CDR1 SQVTM and CDR2 ANQGSEA. The V gene end was trimmed by 3 bases and the J gene end by 5 bases; junction bases not matched to a gene: 8. The CDR3 DNA sequence: TGCAGCGTTGAGCCCCTCAGGGGGCGTACTGAAGCTTTCTTT. This translates into CSVEPLRGRTEAFF.

The chain is built from TRBV12-3 or TRBV12-4 and TRBJ1-4, with D unclear. The CDR3 has 13 amino acids. The V end lost 5 bases, the J end lost 7 bases, and 11 bases lay between the germline ends. CDR3 protein: CASSVEVGEKLFF. Here the CDR3 DNA reads TGTGCCAGCAGTGTTGAAGTCGGTGAAAAACTGTTTTTT.